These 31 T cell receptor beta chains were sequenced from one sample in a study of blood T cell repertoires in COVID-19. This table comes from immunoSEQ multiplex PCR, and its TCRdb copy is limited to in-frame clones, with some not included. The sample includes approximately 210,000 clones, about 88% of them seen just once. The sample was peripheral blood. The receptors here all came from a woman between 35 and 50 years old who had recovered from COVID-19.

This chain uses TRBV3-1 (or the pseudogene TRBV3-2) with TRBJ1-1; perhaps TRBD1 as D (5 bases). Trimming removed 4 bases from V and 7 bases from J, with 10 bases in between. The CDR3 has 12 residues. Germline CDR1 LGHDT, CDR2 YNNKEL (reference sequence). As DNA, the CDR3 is TGTGCCAGCAGCCTCGGGGGTTATGAAGCTTTCTTT. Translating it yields CASSLGGYEAFF.

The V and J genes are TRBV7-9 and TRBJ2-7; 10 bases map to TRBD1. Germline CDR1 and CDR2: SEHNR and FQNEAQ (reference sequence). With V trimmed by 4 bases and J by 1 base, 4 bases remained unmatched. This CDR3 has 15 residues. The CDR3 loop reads CASSSGTGVSYEQYF. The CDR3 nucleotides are TGTGCCAGCAGCTCCGGGACAGGGGTATCCTACGAGCAGTACTTC.

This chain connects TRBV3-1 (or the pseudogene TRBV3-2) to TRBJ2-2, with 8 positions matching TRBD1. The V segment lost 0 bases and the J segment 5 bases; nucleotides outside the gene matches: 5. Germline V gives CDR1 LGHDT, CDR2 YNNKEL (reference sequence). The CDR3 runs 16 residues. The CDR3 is CASSQEGQVRTGELFF. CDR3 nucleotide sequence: TGTGCCAGCAGCCAAGAGGGACAGGTCAGAACCGGGGAGCTGTTTTTT.

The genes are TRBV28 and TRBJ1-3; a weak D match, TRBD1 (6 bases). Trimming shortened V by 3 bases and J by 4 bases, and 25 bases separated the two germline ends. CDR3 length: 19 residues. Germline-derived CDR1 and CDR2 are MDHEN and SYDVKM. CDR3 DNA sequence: TGTGCCAGCAGTTTCGGCGCGGCAGGAGGGGGGGCGATCGGAAACACCATATATTTT. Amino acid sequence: CASSFGAAGGGAIGNTIYF.

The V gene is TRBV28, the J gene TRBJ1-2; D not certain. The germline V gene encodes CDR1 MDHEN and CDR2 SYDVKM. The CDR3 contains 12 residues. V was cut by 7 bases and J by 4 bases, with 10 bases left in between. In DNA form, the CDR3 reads TGTGCCAGCACCATTTCCCCCTATGGCTACACCTTC. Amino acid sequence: CASTISPYGYTF.

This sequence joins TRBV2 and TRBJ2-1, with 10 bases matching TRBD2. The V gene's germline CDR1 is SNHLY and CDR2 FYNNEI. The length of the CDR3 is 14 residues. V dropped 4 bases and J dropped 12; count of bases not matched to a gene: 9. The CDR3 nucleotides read TGTGCCAGCAGTGTACCTAGCGGGAGTATCGGGCAGTTCTTC. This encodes CASSVPSGSIGQFF.

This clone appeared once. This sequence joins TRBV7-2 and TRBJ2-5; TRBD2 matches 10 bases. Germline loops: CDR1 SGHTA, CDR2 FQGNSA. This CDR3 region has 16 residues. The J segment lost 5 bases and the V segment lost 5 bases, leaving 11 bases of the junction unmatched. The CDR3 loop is CASSPGSKAGGETQYF. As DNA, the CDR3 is TGTGCCAGCAGCCCCGGGTCCAAAGCGGGAGGGGAGACCCAGTACTTC. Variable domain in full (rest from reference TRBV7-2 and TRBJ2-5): GAGVSQSPSNKVTEKGKDVELRCDPISGHTALYWYRQSLGQGLEFLIYFQGNSAPDKSGLPSDRFSAERTGGSVSTLTIQRTQQEDSAVYLCASSPGSKAGGETQYFGPGTRLLVL.

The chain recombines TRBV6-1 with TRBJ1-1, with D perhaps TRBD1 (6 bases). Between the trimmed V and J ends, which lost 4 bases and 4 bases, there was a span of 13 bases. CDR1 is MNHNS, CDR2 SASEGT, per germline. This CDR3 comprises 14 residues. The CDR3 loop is CASSVQGTGTEAFF. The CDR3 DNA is TGTGCCAGCAGTGTACAGGGTACTGGCACTGAAGCTTTCTTT.

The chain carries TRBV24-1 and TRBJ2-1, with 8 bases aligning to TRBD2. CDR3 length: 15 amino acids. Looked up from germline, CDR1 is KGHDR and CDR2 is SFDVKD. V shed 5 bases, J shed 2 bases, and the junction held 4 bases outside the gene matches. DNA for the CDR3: TGTGCCACCAGTGCAGCGGGAGCGACCTACAATGAGCAGTTCTTC. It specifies CATSAAGATYNEQFF.

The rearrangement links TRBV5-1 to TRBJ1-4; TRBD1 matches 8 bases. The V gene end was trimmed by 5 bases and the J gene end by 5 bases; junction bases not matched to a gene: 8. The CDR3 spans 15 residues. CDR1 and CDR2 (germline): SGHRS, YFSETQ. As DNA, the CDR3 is TGCGCCAGCAGTCCCGACAGGGGCTCAAATGAAAAACTGTTTTTT. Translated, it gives CASSPDRGSNEKLFF.

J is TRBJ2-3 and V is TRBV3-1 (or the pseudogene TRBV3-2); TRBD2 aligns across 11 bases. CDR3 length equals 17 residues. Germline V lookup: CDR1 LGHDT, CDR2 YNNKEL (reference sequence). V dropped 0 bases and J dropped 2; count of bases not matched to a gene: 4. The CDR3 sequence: CASSQELAGGFTDTQYF. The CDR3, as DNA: TGTGCCAGCAGCCAAGAGTTAGCGGGAGGGTTCACAGATACGCAGTATTTT.

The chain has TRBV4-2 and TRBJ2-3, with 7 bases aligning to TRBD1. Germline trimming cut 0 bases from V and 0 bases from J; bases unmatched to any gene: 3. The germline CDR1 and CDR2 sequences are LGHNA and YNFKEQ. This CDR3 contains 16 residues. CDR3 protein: CASSQEGTVSTDTQYF. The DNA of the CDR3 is TGTGCCAGCAGCCAAGAAGGGACAGTTAGCACAGATACGCAGTATTTT.

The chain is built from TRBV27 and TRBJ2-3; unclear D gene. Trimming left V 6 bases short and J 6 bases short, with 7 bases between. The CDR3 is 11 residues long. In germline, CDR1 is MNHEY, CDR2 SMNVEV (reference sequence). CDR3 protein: CASSSFDTQYF. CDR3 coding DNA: TGTGCCAGCAGCTCGTTCGATACGCAGTATTTT.

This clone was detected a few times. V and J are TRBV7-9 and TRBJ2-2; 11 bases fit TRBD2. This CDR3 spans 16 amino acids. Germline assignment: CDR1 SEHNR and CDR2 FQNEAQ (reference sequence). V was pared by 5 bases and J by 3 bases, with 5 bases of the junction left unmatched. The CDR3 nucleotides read TGTGCCAGCAGCCCCACTAGCGGGAGAGACACCGGGGAGCTGTTTTTT. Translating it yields CASSPTSGRDTGELFF.

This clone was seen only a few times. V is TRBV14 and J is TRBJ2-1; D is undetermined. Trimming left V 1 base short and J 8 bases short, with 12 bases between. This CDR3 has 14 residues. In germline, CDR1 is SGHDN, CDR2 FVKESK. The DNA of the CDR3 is TGTGCCAGCAGCCAAGGGTGGGCCTCCGATGAGCAGTTCTTC. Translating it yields CASSQGWASDEQFF.

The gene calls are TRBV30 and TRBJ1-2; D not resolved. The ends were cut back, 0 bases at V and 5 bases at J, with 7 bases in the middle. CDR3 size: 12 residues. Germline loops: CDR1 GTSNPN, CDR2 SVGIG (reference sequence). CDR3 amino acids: CAWSVQVYGYTF. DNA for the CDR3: TGTGCCTGGAGTGTGCAGGTTTATGGCTACACCTTC.

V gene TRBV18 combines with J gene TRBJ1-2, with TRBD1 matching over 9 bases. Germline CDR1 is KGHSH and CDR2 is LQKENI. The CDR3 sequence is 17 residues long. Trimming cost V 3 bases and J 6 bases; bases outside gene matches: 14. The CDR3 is CASSPGQGLTDPHGYTF. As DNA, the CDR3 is TGTGCCAGCTCACCCGGACAGGGGCTCACCGACCCCCATGGCTACACCTTC.

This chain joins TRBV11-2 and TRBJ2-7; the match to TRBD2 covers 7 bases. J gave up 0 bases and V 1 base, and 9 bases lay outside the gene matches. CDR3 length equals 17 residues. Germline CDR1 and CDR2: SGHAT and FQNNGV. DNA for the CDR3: TGTGCCAGCAGCTTAGCGCCCAGCGGGACCTTCTCCTACGAGCAGTACTTC. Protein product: CASSLAPSGTFSYEQYF.

This CDR3 is CASSNRAGGGQPQHF. The CDR3 coding sequence is TGTGCCAGCAGCAACCGGGCGGGGGGTGGTCAGCCCCAGCATTTT. The chain uses TRBV6-5 and TRBJ1-5; possibly TRBD1 for D (5 bases). CDR3 length: 15 amino acids. From germline, CDR1 is MNHEY and CDR2 SVGAGI. Trimming removed 6 bases at V and 6 bases at J, with 18 bases between.

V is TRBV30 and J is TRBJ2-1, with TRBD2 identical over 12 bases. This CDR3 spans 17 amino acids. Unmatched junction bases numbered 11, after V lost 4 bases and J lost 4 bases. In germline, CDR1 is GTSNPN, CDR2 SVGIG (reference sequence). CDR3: CAWTPGLGLAGYNEQFF. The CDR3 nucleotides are TGTGCCTGGACCCCCGGACTCGGACTAGCGGGATACAATGAGCAGTTCTTC.

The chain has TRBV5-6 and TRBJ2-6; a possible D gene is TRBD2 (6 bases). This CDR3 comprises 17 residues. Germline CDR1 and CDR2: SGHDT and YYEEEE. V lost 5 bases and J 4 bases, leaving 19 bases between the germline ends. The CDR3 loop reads CASRRQEGPLGANVLTF. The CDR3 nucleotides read TGTGCCAGCAGACGCCAGGAGGGGCCTCTCGGGGCCAACGTCCTGACTTTC. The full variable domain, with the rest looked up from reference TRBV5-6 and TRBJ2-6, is DAGVTQSPTHLIKTRGQQVTLRCSPKSGHDTVSWYQQALGQGPQFIFQYYEEEERQRGNFPDRFSGHQFPNYSSELNVNALLLGDSALYLCASRRQEGPLGANVLTFGAGSRLTVL.

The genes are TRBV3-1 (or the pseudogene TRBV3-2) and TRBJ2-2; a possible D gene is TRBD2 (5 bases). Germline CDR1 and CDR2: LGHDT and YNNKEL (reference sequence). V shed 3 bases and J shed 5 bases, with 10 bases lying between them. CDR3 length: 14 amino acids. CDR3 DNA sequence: TGTGCCAGCAGCCAGGTAGCGCAAACCGGGGAGCTGTTTTTT. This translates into CASSQVAQTGELFF.

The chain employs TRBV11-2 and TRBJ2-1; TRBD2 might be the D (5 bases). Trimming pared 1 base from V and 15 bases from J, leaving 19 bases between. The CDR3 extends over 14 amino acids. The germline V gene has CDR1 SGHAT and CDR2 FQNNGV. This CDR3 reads CASSLGERTPMGFF. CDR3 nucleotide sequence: TGTGCCAGCAGCTTAGGGGAGAGGACCCCAATGGGGTTCTTC.

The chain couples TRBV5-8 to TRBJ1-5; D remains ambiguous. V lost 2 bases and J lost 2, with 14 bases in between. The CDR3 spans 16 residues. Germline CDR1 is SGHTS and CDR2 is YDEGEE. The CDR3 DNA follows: TGTGCCAGCAGCTTATGGGCCCAAAAAGGCAATCAGCCCCAGCATTTT. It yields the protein CASSLWAQKGNQPQHF.

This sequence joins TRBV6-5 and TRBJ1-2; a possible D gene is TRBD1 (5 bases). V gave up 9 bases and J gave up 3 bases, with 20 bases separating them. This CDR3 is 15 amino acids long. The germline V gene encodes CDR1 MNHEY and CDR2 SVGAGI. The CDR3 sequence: CASQGRSNGDYGYTF. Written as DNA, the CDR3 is TGTGCCAGTCAGGGAAGGTCTAATGGCGACTATGGCTACACCTTC.

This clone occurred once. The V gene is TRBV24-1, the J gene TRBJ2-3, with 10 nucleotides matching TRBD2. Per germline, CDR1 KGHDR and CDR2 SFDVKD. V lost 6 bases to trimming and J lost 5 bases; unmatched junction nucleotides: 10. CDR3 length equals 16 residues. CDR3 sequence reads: CATSRTSGGLEDTQYF. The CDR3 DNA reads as TGTGCCACCAGTAGGACTAGCGGCGGGCTTGAAGATACGCAGTATTTT.

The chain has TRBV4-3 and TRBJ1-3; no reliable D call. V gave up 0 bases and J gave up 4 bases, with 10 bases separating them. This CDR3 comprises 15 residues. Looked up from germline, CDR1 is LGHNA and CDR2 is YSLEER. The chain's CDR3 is CASSQDGPSGNTIYF. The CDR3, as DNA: TGCGCCAGCAGCCAAGATGGGCCATCAGGAAACACCATATATTTT.

DNA for the CDR3: TGCGCCAGCAGCCCGAAGGACAGGGGGGGATACGAGCAGTACTTC. Translation: CASSPKDRGGYEQYF. The chain recombines TRBV4-1 with TRBJ2-7; the match to TRBD1 covers 10 bases. Germline CDR1 reads MGHRA; CDR2 reads YSYEKL. This CDR3 region has 15 residues. J lost 4 bases, V lost 4 bases, and 7 bases had no gene match.

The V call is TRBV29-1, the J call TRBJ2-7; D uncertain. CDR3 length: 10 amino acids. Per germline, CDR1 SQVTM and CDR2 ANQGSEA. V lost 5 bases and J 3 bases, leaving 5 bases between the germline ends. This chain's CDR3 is CSVTDYEQYF. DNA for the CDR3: TGCAGCGTTACAGACTACGAGCAGTACTTC.

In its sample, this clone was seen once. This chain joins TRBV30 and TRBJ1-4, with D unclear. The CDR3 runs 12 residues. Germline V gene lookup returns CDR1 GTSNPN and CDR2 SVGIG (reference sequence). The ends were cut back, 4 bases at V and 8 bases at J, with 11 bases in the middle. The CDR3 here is CAWKRDEEKLFF. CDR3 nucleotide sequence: TGTGCCTGGAAACGTGATGAGGAAAAACTGTTTTTT. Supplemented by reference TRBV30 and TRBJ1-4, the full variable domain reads SQTIHQWPATLVQPVGSPLSLECTVEGTSNPNLYWYRQAAGRGLQLLFYSVGIGQISSEVPQNLSASRPQDRQFILSSKKLLLSDSGFYLCAWKRDEEKLFFGSGTQLSVL.

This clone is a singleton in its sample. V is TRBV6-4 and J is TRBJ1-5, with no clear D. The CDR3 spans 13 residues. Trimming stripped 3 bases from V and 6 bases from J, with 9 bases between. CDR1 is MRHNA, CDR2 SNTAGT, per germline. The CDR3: CASSENSGQPQHF. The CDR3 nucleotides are TGTGCCAGCAGTGAGAATTCGGGTCAGCCCCAGCATTTT.